This T cell receptor (beta chain) was sequenced for a study of blood T cells in healthy people across ages (dated by TCRdb to between 2015 and 2016). A note on the overall study: In model experiments, template switching captured about one uniquely barcoded TCR beta cDNA molecule for every two T cells. To avoid experimental bias, donors of different ages were randomly spread across the sequencing lanes. Using the same blood draw, the study looked at two additional independent replicas of 1 million unique cDNA reads for two donors, one aged 18 to 30 and the other aged 80 or older. Age-related changes in TCR beta repertoire diversity were measured in the study by deep sequencing normalized with unique cDNA molecular identifiers. The donors were split into four age groups: young (average around 16 years), middle-aged (roughly 42), aged (around 67) and long-lived (under 90).

As to this clonotype: The specificity of this receptor is unknown. Base quality data are lacking; no much larger clone is found one base away.

General study outcomes and caveats: Compared with the aged group, more naive CD4+ T cells, fewer expanded clones and increased TCR diversity were shown by the long-lived group, suggesting age selection. Because profiling used bulk unsorted PBMCs, naive and antigen-experienced compartments could not be compared conclusively. Donor CMV infection status was unknown, potentially confounding age-related changes in expanded clonotypes. Estimates of total diversity based on one million sequenced T cells were regarded as lower bounds and as underestimates. Observed TCR beta diversity per million T cells fell roughly linearly with age, and a significant reduction was already apparent by age approximately 41. Observed TCR beta diversity correlated strongly with the percentage of naive T cells measured by flow cytometry.

Systemically healthy Caucasian individuals from Russia, 35 to 50 in total and aged roughly 6 to 95 years, were included as donors. Each donor gave 8 to 10 milliliters of peripheral blood, collected into EDTA-treated Vacutainer tubes. Ficoll-Paque density-gradient centrifugation was used to isolate PBMCs, with at least 7 million per sample. Total RNA, at least 6 micrograms per sample, was extracted from PBMCs with Trizol reagent. For every donor, an aliquot of PBMCs went through flow cytometry to measure the percentages of naive CD45RAhigh/CD27high T cells. The junction shows trimming of 3 bases on V and 4 bases on J, plus 9 bases between the germline ends. Counted from cysteine to phenylalanine, this CDR3 has 14 amino acids. Only CDR3 DNA is held: 42 bases, read in frame from base 1. From a lookup of the germline V gene, CDR1 and CDR2 are SGHNT and YENEEA. Libraries were built with 5' RACE. A second PCR of roughly 7 to 12 cycles was run with a J-beta primer mix and a sample-barcoded 5' primer. Each TCR beta cDNA molecule received a unique molecular identifier from a template-switch 5' adaptor carrying 12 random nucleotides. Each sample yielded at least 3 million CDR3-containing paired-end reads. All of the RNA was converted into first-strand cDNA using the Mint cDNA synthesis kit, with a TRBC-specific oligonucleotide serving as the primer. After uracil-DNA glycosylase treatment, a first 18-cycle PCR used universal primers M1SS and BC2_uni_R on all cDNA. The authors' analysis ran thus. For normalization, 1 million high-quality reads were randomly selected from each sample, with every read carrying a distinct molecular identifier. Instead of being binned into consensus sequences, reads with shared molecular identifiers were discarded. MiTCR, run with a Q25 quality threshold and the strictest error-elimination algorithm, handled CDR3 identification, clonotype clustering and error correction. Lower-bound total TCR beta diversity was estimated with a nonparametric unseen species model using Euler transformation. TCRdb's own reprocessing of the public reads used fastp at Q25 and MiXCR and kept productive beta chains. CDR3 protein sequences are deduplicated, and each keeps its most common genes and DNA. These V and J calls originate from TCRdb's pipeline instead of the authors' own analysis. The sample table contains approximately 1,700,000 distinct CDR3 sequences; only one count was recorded for about 39% of them. Of the sample, approximately 22% falls within the top ten clones.

This receptor was identified in a human donor in good health. The specimen sequenced was blood. The rearranged segments are TRBV11-3 and TRBJ2-2; TRBD2 is perhaps the D gene, given 6 matching bases. The DNA sequence reads TGTGCCAGCAGCTTCACGCGGGGCACCGGGGAGCTGTTTTTT. The resulting protein is CASSFTRGTGELFF.